This T cell receptor beta chain was identified during a study of OX40 agonist ivuxolimab in advanced cancers. About the study: Ivuxolimab, an agonist antibody against OX40 (CD134), was given to patients.

This clone has more than one count but fewer than ten. The CDR3 consists of 12 residues. Germline loops: CDR1 MGHRA, CDR2 YSYEKL. Trimming stripped 5 bases from V and 2 bases from J, with 5 bases between. This table comes from immunoSEQ multiplex PCR, and its TCRdb copy is limited to in-frame clones, with some not included. This repertoire shows 70,000 or so clones, 92% found once; its top ten account for around 7.3%. The receptor comes from an adult with an advanced solid tumor such as melanoma, head and neck, liver or kidney cancer. This sequence joins TRBV4-1 and TRBJ2-3; D unresolved. This specimen was CD4+ or CD8+ T cells sorted from blood, taken in a trial of the OX40 agonist ivuxolimab. Written as DNA, the CDR3 is TGCGCCAGCAGCAAGACCACAGATACGCAGTATTTT. Translation: CASSKTTDTQYF.